The 29 T cell receptor beta chains below were found in one sample sequenced in a study of blood T cell repertoires in COVID-19. The repertoire was sequenced with immunoSEQ multiplex PCR; TCRdb's copy has only in-frame clones and lacks some. Altogether 90,000 to 110,000 clones are present, around 82% being singletons, with the ten largest covering roughly 7%. Sequencing was performed on peripheral blood. The receptor set was obtained from a woman aged 45 to 65 with acute or convalescent COVID-19.

This chain connects TRBV4-2 to TRBJ2-3, with 8 bases fitting TRBD2. Unmatched junction bases numbered 6, after V lost 3 bases and J lost 1 base. Germline V gene lookup returns CDR1 LGHNA and CDR2 YNFKEQ. This CDR3 spans 16 amino acids. The CDR3 bases are TGTGCCAGCAGCCACGCCGGGACTAGGGGCACAGATACGCAGTATTTT. The encoded protein is CASSHAGTRGTDTQYF.

This sequence joins TRBV18 and TRBJ2-3; 10 nucleotides line up with TRBD2. The germline gives CDR1 KGHSH, CDR2 LQKENI. The CDR3 length is 16 residues. V gave up 3 bases and J gave up 2 bases; unmatched junction bases: 5. The CDR3 region is CASSPLSGGATDTQYF. Here the CDR3 DNA reads TGTGCCAGCTCACCTTTGAGCGGGGGGGCCACAGATACGCAGTATTTT.

The J gene is TRBJ2-2, the V gene TRBV2, with TRBD1 identical over 9 bases. Germline CDR1 is SNHLY and CDR2 is FYNNEI. Losses at the gene ends were 7 bases for V and 4 bases for J; bases not matched to a gene: 10. The CDR3 is 16 residues long. The CDR3 loop reads CASTSRTGASTGELFF. CDR3 nucleotide sequence: TGTGCCAGCACCTCGAGGACAGGGGCGAGCACCGGGGAGCTGTTTTTT.

The table lists this clone with a count of one. The chain links TRBV2 to TRBJ2-2; no reliable D call. Germline V gives CDR1 SNHLY, CDR2 FYNNEI. The CDR3 is made up of 16 amino acids. V was clipped by 6 bases and J by 2 bases, with 16 bases between them. CDR3 nucleotide sequence: TGTGCCAGCAGCTACTTCGGGTCTCTTAACACCGGGGAGCTGTTTTTT. Protein: CASSYFGSLNTGELFF.

The chain couples TRBV11-2 to TRBJ1-1; no clear D gene. Germline-derived CDR1 and CDR2 are SGHAT and FQNNGV. The CDR3 is made up of 13 amino acids. Trimming took off 2 bases at V and 4 bases at J, with 8 bases between the two ends. This CDR3 is CASSLSGGTEAFF. CDR3 sequence (DNA): TGTGCCAGCAGCTTATCGGGAGGCACTGAAGCTTTCTTT. Using reference TRBV11-2 and TRBJ1-1 for the parts outside the CDR3, the full variable domain is EAGVAQSPRYKIIEKRQSVAFWCNPISGHATLYWYQQILGQGPKLLIQFQNNGVVDDSQLPKDRFSAERLKGVDSTLKIQPAKLEDSAVYLCASSLSGGTEAFFGQGTRLTVV.

The chain joins TRBV19 to TRBJ2-7; TRBD1 is a possible D gene (6 bases). V was clipped by 6 bases and J by 3 bases, with 9 bases between them. The CDR3 contains 12 residues. The germline V gene encodes CDR1 LNHDA and CDR2 SQIVND (reference sequence). CDR3 region: CASRGHLYEQYF. The CDR3 nucleotides read TGTGCCAGTAGGGGACACCTCTACGAGCAGTACTTC.

CDR3 protein: CASSYDGYTEAFF. CDR3 nucleotides: TGTGCCAGCAGTTACGACGGGTACACTGAAGCTTTCTTT. V usage is TRBV6-5 and J usage is TRBJ1-1; D remains ambiguous. From germline, CDR1 is MNHEY and CDR2 SVGAGI. CDR3 size: 13 residues. Trimming removed 2 bases from V and 3 bases from J, with 7 bases in between.

This clone was counted only a few times. The rearrangement links TRBV24-1 to TRBJ2-7; 9 positions match TRBD1. The CDR3 runs 16 residues. Trimming removed 4 bases from V and 4 bases from J; junction bases left unmatched: 10. Germline values: CDR1 KGHDR, CDR2 SFDVKD. CDR3 amino acids: CATSEATGTGIYEQYF. The CDR3 DNA sequence: TGTGCCACCAGTGAGGCTACCGGGACAGGGATATACGAGCAGTACTTC.

The chain has TRBV3-1 (or the pseudogene TRBV3-2) and TRBJ1-3; no reliable D call. Trimming removed 6 bases from V and 3 bases from J, with 6 bases in between. The germline V gene has CDR1 LGHDT and CDR2 YNNKEL (reference sequence). The CDR3 has 12 amino acids. The CDR3 DNA sequence: TGTGCCAGCAGTTGGAGTGGAAACACCATATATTTT. As protein: CASSWSGNTIYF.

This chain's CDR3 is CASSLDQGAVTEAFF. CDR3 in DNA: TGTGCCAGCAGTCTGGACCAGGGGGCCGTCACTGAAGCTTTCTTT. The gene calls are TRBV28 and TRBJ1-1, with 8 bases aligning to TRBD1. Germline V CDR1 and CDR2: MDHEN, SYDVKM. The CDR3 runs to 15 residues. The ends lost 5 bases at V and 4 bases at J; junction bases unmatched: 9.

V usage is TRBV18 and J usage is TRBJ1-1, with unresolved D. The germline V gene has CDR1 KGHSH and CDR2 LQKENI. Trimming cost V 4 bases and J 3 bases, with 12 bases left between them. The CDR3 has 14 residues. CDR3 nucleotides: TGTGCCAGCTCACTCGCTATGGGCGACACTGAAGCTTTCTTT. Residues: CASSLAMGDTEAFF.

The chain has TRBV5-1 and TRBJ2-1; D unclear. This CDR3 is 13 amino acids long. In germline, CDR1 is SGHRS, CDR2 YFSETQ. The V and J ends lost 1 base and 9 bases respectively, with 11 bases between them. Here the CDR3 DNA reads TGCGCCAGCAGCTTGAGCCCGTCGGGTGAGCAGTTCTTC. It codes for CASSLSPSGEQFF.

The CDR3 bases are TGTGCCAGCTCACCAGGGAGTCTCACTGAAGCTTTCTTT. Translated, it gives CASSPGSLTEAFF. J is TRBJ1-1 and V is TRBV18; the D is unclear. CDR3 length equals 13 residues. Germline V gene lookup returns CDR1 KGHSH and CDR2 LQKENI. V lost 2 bases, J lost 4 bases, and 8 bases lay in between.

With regard to this clone: Additional DNA sequences in this sample encode the identical CDR3. The genes are TRBV5-1 and TRBJ1-1; tentative D call: TRBD1 (5 bases). The CDR3 is 15 amino acids. Per the germline V gene, CDR1 is SGHRS and CDR2 is YFSETQ. V was cut by 0 bases and J by 1 base, with 10 bases left in between. The CDR3 DNA is TGCGCCAGCAGCTTGGGCGGGACCGCGAACACTGAAGCTTTCTTT. It is translated as CASSLGGTANTEAFF.

V and J are TRBV7-2 and TRBJ2-7; a weak D match, TRBD1 (7 bases). Between the trimmed V and J ends, which lost 6 bases and 5 bases, there was a span of 17 bases. The CDR3 is 14 amino acids. Germline V gives CDR1 SGHTA, CDR2 FQGNSA. The DNA for the CDR3 is TGTGCCAGCAGTCTCAGGGGGGTGGGAAACGAGCAGTACTTC. It encodes CASSLRGVGNEQYF.

This clone has a single count. The chain employs TRBV3-1 (or the pseudogene TRBV3-2) and TRBJ2-2, with 7 bases matching TRBD1. Germline V CDR1 and CDR2: LGHDT, YNNKEL (reference sequence). Trimming at V came to 4 bases and at J to 6 bases, leaving 2 bases not matched to a gene. The CDR3 consists of 13 residues. The CDR3 DNA reads as TGTGCCAGCAGCCTGACAGGGTCCGGGGAGCTGTTTTTT. This gives the protein CASSLTGSGELFF.

This clone was counted a single time. The chain employs TRBV11-2 and TRBJ1-1, with a tentative D call TRBD1 (5 bases). The CDR3 runs to 14 residues. The germline V gene has CDR1 SGHAT and CDR2 FQNNGV. V was cut by 2 bases and J by 4 bases, with 11 bases left in between. This chain's CDR3 is CASSLNAGRTEAFF. The CDR3 DNA sequence: TGTGCCAGCAGCTTAAACGCAGGGCGCACTGAAGCTTTCTTT.

The J gene is TRBJ2-3, the V gene TRBV7-9; 8 nucleotides match TRBD2. Germline CDR1 and CDR2: SEHNR and FQNEAQ (reference sequence). This CDR3 region has 16 residues. After removal of 5 bases from V and 5 bases from J, the junction contained 12 bases not matched to a gene. CDR3 residues: CASSTYRGGSGDTQYF. CDR3 DNA: TGTGCCAGCAGCACATACCGGGGGGGTTCCGGAGATACGCAGTATTTT.

The chain uses TRBV5-1 and TRBJ1-4, with TRBD1 matching over 8 bases. Germline CDR1 reads SGHRS; CDR2 reads YFSETQ. V lost 4 bases to trimming and J lost 6 bases; unmatched junction nucleotides: 5. The CDR3 extends over 14 amino acids. This CDR3 reads CASSTRGLDEKLFF. The CDR3 nucleotides are TGCGCCAGCAGCACCAGGGGGCTCGATGAAAAACTGTTTTTT.

As regards this clone: The sample holds other DNA sequences that translate to the same CDR3. J is TRBJ2-3 and V is TRBV7-2; TRBD1 is a possible D gene (6 bases). The germline V and J ends were trimmed by 1 base and 6 bases, with 8 bases remaining between them. This CDR3 contains 13 residues. CDR1 and CDR2 from the germline V gene are SGHTA and FQGNSA. CDR3 sequence: CASSLVRGDTQYF. The CDR3 DNA reads TGTGCCAGCAGCTTAGTGAGGGGGGATACGCAGTATTTT.

V gene TRBV5-1 combines with J gene TRBJ2-3; D is undetermined. V was cut by 4 bases and J by 2 bases, with 11 bases left in between. Germline V gives CDR1 SGHRS, CDR2 YFSETQ. CDR3 length: 14 residues. The CDR3 sequence is CASSPRVSTDTQYF. The CDR3 bases are TGCGCCAGCAGCCCCCGGGTCTCCACAGATACGCAGTATTTT.

The chain employs TRBV24-1 and TRBJ2-3, with 10 positions matching TRBD1. With V trimmed by 7 bases and J by 4 bases, 7 bases remained unmatched. This CDR3 is built from 15 residues. From germline, CDR1 is KGHDR and CDR2 SFDVKD. In nucleotides, the CDR3 is TGTGCCACCAGCTCCGGGACAGGGGCCCCAGATACGCAGTATTTT. Its translation: CATSSGTGAPDTQYF.

The chain is built from TRBV5-1 and TRBJ2-7; tentative D call: TRBD2 (6 bases). Germline lookup yields CDR1 SGHRS and CDR2 YFSETQ. The length of the CDR3 is 16 residues. V lost 0 bases and J 6 bases, leaving 19 bases between the germline ends. Written as DNA, the CDR3 is TGCGCCAGCAGCTTGGCCCCGGCCACTACCGGGGGCGAGCAGTACTTC. It translates to CASSLAPATTGGEQYF. The full variable domain, its missing parts supplied by reference TRBV5-1 and TRBJ2-7, is KAGVTQTPRYLIKTRGQQVTLSCSPISGHRSVSWYQQTPGQGLQFLFEYFSETQRNKGNFPGRFSGRQFSNSRSEMNVSTLELGDSALYLCASSLAPATTGGEQYFGPGTRLTVT.

The chain couples TRBV28 to TRBJ1-2, with D perhaps matching TRBD1 (5 bases). Trimming stripped 3 bases from V and 5 bases from J, with 10 bases between. Per germline, CDR1 MDHEN and CDR2 SYDVKM. CDR3 length: 13 amino acids. CDR3 in DNA: TGTGCCAGCAGTTTGCCAGGGTTATATGGCTACACCTTC. Translated, it gives CASSLPGLYGYTF.

This chain connects TRBV30 to TRBJ2-1, with a weak D call TRBD2 (5 bases). Trimming shortened V by 2 bases and J by 7 bases, and 15 bases separated the two germline ends. Germline CDR1 is GTSNPN and CDR2 is SVGIG (reference sequence). The CDR3 contains 14 residues. CDR3 protein: CAWSNLVPGNEQFF. For the CDR3, the DNA is TGTGCCTGGAGTAATCTCGTCCCGGGGAATGAGCAGTTCTTC. The full variable domain, with the rest looked up from reference TRBV30 and TRBJ2-1, is SQTIHQWPATLVQPVGSPLSLECTVEGTSNPNLYWYRQAAGRGLQLLFYSVGIGQISSEVPQNLSASRPQDRQFILSSKKLLLSDSGFYLCAWSNLVPGNEQFFGPGTRLTVL.

The V and J genes are TRBV5-4 and TRBJ1-2; the match to TRBD1 covers 12 bases. The germline CDR1 and CDR2 sequences are SGHNT and YYREEE (reference sequence). CDR3 size: 17 residues. After removal of 4 bases from V and 3 bases from J, the junction contained 10 bases not matched to a gene. CDR3 loop: CASSPGTGGRHDYGYTF. The CDR3 DNA follows: TGTGCCAGCAGCCCCGGGACAGGGGGCCGACACGACTATGGCTACACCTTC.

V usage is TRBV18 and J usage is TRBJ1-1; tentative D call: TRBD1 (5 bases). CDR1 is KGHSH, CDR2 LQKENI, per germline. CDR3 length: 13 residues. V was cut by 3 bases and J by 5 bases, with 10 bases left in between. The CDR3 sequence is CASSPTEMTEAFF. CDR3 DNA sequence: TGTGCCAGCTCACCGACAGAGATGACTGAAGCTTTCTTT.

The chain employs TRBV5-1 and TRBJ1-1, with D possibly being TRBD1 (5 bases). The CDR3 totals 14 residues. Germline V gives CDR1 SGHRS, CDR2 YFSETQ. The germline V and J ends were trimmed by 4 bases and 1 base, with 11 bases remaining between them. CDR3 DNA sequence: TGCGCCAGCAGCCTACAGGCTTCGAACACTGAAGCTTTCTTT. It specifies CASSLQASNTEAFF.

V and J are TRBV9 and TRBJ2-7; 9 bases are shared with TRBD1. V gave up 0 bases and J gave up 3 bases; unmatched junction bases: 7. This CDR3 is built from 16 residues. CDR1 SGDLS and CDR2 YYNGEE come from the germline V gene. For the CDR3, the DNA is TGTGCCAGCAGCGTAGGCACCGGGACAGGGATCTACGAGCAGTACTTC. Protein: CASSVGTGTGIYEQYF.